Following are 18 T cell receptor beta chains from one sample sequenced in a study of cytomegalovirus exposure and HLA in healthy donors. Researchers ran the PCR with 60 Vbeta and 13 Jbeta primers. Clones were sequenced by immunoSEQ multiplex PCR, and TCRdb holds only the in-frame ones, with some missing. The sample has 150,000 or so clones, about 84% seen once; the top ten hold 2% to 2.5%. Material for sequencing was PBMCs. Receptors originate from a man aged 45 to 65 in good health and CMV-seronegative.

The V gene is TRBV5-1, the J gene TRBJ2-1, with 10 bases aligning to TRBD2. The germline V gene encodes CDR1 SGHRS and CDR2 YFSETQ. The CDR3 totals 15 residues. With 4 bases clipped from V and 9 bases from J, the junction kept 10 bases outside the gene matches. Here the CDR3 DNA reads TGCGCCAGCAGCAATGAAGCGGGAGGGCCTACTGAGCAGTTCTTC. This codes for CASSNEAGGPTEQFF.

This clone has a single count. The rearrangement uses TRBV5-8 and TRBJ1-5; possibly TRBD1 for D (6 bases). The CDR3 spans 17 residues. CDR1 and CDR2 (germline): SGHTS, YDEGEE. V was shortened by 5 bases and J by 0 bases, with 18 bases between the two germline ends. The CDR3 loop reads CASRRFLDSYSNQPQHF. The CDR3 DNA reads as TGTGCCAGCAGAAGATTCTTGGACAGTTATAGCAATCAGCCCCAGCATTTT.

The V call is TRBV5-4, the J call TRBJ1-4; D is uncertain. V lost 3 bases to trimming and J lost 5 bases, with 14 bases between them. The germline CDR1 and CDR2 sequences are SGHNT and YYREEE (reference sequence). The CDR3 is 15 amino acids. Here the CDR3 reads CASSYLRESNEKLFF. CDR3 in DNA: TGTGCCAGCAGCTATCTCCGGGAGTCCAATGAAAAACTGTTTTTT.

This chain links TRBV9 with TRBJ2-7; 8 bases match TRBD2. Germline CDR1 and CDR2: SGDLS and YYNGEE. V lost 4 bases and J lost 6; bases outside the gene matches: 15. There are 16 residues in the CDR3. Here the CDR3 DNA reads TGTGCCAGCAGCCCGCTTATGGCGCGGGAGGAGTCCGAGCAGTACTTC. This codes for CASSPLMAREESEQYF.

This clone was observed a handful of times. The V and J genes are TRBV10-3 and TRBJ1-5; unclear D gene. V shed 3 bases and J shed 4 bases, with 4 bases lying between them. Per germline, CDR1 ENHRY and CDR2 SYGVKD. This CDR3 has 12 amino acids. Here the CDR3 reads CAISEQNQPQHF. For the CDR3, the DNA is TGTGCCATCAGTGAACAAAATCAGCCCCAGCATTTT.

The chain has TRBV19 and TRBJ1-5, with TRBD1 identical over 10 bases. Germline trimming cut 3 bases from V and 5 bases from J; bases unmatched to any gene: 4. The CDR3 is 15 amino acids. Germline lookup yields CDR1 LNHDA and CDR2 SQIVND (reference sequence). CDR3 DNA sequence: TGTGCCAGTAGTATGGAGGGACAGGGGCATCAGCCCCAGCATTTT. It codes for CASSMEGQGHQPQHF. The entire variable domain, with the rest obtained from reference TRBV19 and TRBJ1-5, is as follows: DGGITQSPKYLFRKEGQNVTLSCEQNLNHDAMYWYRQDPGQGLRLIYYSQIVNDFQKGDIAEGYSVSREKKESFPLTVTSAQKNPTAFYLCASSMEGQGHQPQHFGDGTRLSIL.

This chain uses TRBV5-4 with TRBJ1-1; D is undetermined. CDR3 length equals 13 residues. Trimming removed 0 bases from V and 11 bases from J, with 14 bases in between. Germline CDR1 and CDR2: SGHNT and YYREEE (reference sequence). The CDR3 sequence: CASSLVGSEWAFF. The DNA of the CDR3 is TGTGCCAGCAGCTTGGTCGGTTCGGAGTGGGCTTTCTTT.

The chain links TRBV18 to TRBJ2-7; 12 nucleotides match TRBD1. CDR3 length: 18 amino acids. J lost 3 bases, V lost 3 bases, and 12 bases had no gene match. Germline lookup yields CDR1 KGHSH and CDR2 LQKENI. CDR3 DNA: TGTGCCAGCTCACCTGCGATAAGGGACAGGGGGCTAATCTACGAGCAGTACTTC. Translating it yields CASSPAIRDRGLIYEQYF.

This chain connects TRBV18 to TRBJ2-6; perhaps TRBD1 as D (5 bases). The V end lost 0 bases, the J end lost 1 base, and 13 bases lay between the germline ends. CDR1 KGHSH and CDR2 LQKENI come from the germline V gene. CDR3 length equals 18 residues. The CDR3: CASSPPQGGFSGANVLTF. DNA of the CDR3: TGTGCCAGCTCACCACCGCAGGGTGGGTTTTCTGGGGCCAACGTCCTGACTTTC. The variable domain in full, with the rest retrieved from reference TRBV18 and TRBJ2-6, is NAGVMQNPRHLVRRRGQEARLRCSPMKGHSHVYWYRQLPEEGLKFMVYLQKENIIDESGMPKERFSAEFPKEGPSILRIQQVVRGDSAAYFCASSPPQGGFSGANVLTFGAGSRLTVL.

This chain connects TRBV7-8 to TRBJ2-3, with unresolved D. The CDR3 loop spans 14 amino acids. The germline CDR1 and CDR2 sequences are SGHVS and FQNEAQ. The V and J ends lost 5 bases and 0 bases respectively, with 9 bases between them. DNA for the CDR3: TGTGCCAGCAGCACTACAATAAGCACAGATACGCAGTATTTT. Amino acids: CASSTTISTDTQYF.

This clone occurred a few times. This chain links TRBV27 with TRBJ2-3, with D tentatively TRBD2 (5 bases). Germline V lookup: CDR1 MNHEY, CDR2 SMNVEV (reference sequence). Trimming removed 5 bases at V and 6 bases at J, with 15 bases between. CDR3 length equals 14 residues. DNA of the CDR3: TGTGCCAGCAGTATTACTAGGCCCATCGATACGCAGTATTTT. Translated, it gives CASSITRPIDTQYF.

This clone has just one count. The chain joins TRBV27 to TRBJ2-7; 7 nucleotides line up with TRBD2. CDR1 MNHEY and CDR2 SMNVEV come from the germline V gene (reference sequence). The CDR3 totals 15 residues. V trimming: 2 bases; J trimming: 4 bases; junction bases outside the gene matches: 8. CDR3 region: CASSLAPSGKYEQYF. CDR3 sequence (DNA): TGTGCCAGCAGTTTAGCCCCAAGCGGGAAGTACGAGCAGTACTTC.

This clone was seen a single time. The chain carries TRBV5-1 and TRBJ2-5; possible D gene TRBD1, 5 bases. From germline, CDR1 is SGHRS and CDR2 YFSETQ. This CDR3 is 15 amino acids long. Trimming took 2 bases from V and 5 from J, leaving 16 bases between them. The CDR3 spells CASSLTGTQGETQYF. The CDR3, as DNA: TGCGCCAGCAGCTTAACAGGCACTCAAGGGGAGACCCAGTACTTC.

This chain uses TRBV27 with TRBJ1-4, with TRBD1 matching 10 bases. The germline CDR1 and CDR2 sequences are MNHEY and SMNVEV (reference sequence). This CDR3 comprises 18 residues. The V segment lost 4 bases and the J segment 10 bases; nucleotides outside the gene matches: 18. As DNA, the CDR3 is TGTGCCAGCAGTTCCCAGGGCGCGGTAACGACAGGGGGCGGAAAACTGTTTTTT. It specifies CASSSQGAVTTGGGKLFF.

The CDR3 nucleotides read TGCGCCAGCAGGCTAGACAGCACCCTCTCCATGAACACTGAAGCTTTCTTT. Translated: CASRLDSTLSMNTEAFF. V usage is TRBV5-1 and J usage is TRBJ1-1, with D tentatively TRBD1 (5 bases). CDR1 SGHRS and CDR2 YFSETQ come from the germline V gene. CDR3 length: 17 residues. V was pared by 5 bases and J by 0 bases, with 20 bases between.

This chain links TRBV11-3 with TRBJ2-5; D perhaps matches TRBD1 (6 bases). There are 14 residues in the CDR3. Germline values: CDR1 SGHNT, CDR2 YENEEA. The V end was cut by 5 bases, the J end by 5 bases, with 15 bases between. The CDR3 region is CASSQDGGLETQYF. Written as DNA, the CDR3 is TGTGCCAGCAGCCAAGATGGGGGCTTGGAGACCCAGTACTTC.

V and J are TRBV23-1 and TRBJ2-3; 9 nucleotides align to TRBD2. TRBV23-1 qualifies as an ORF whose function is uncertain. J was trimmed by 4 bases and V by 3 bases; bases with no gene match: 23. The CDR3 covers 21 residues. CDR3 in DNA: TGCGCCAGCAGTCATCCCAGGGTTAGCGGGGGCGCGAGCCTTTGTTCAGATACGCAGTATTTT. Protein: CASSHPRVSGGASLCSDTQYF.

The V gene is TRBV11-2, the J gene TRBJ2-3, with TRBD1 matching 8 bases. CDR3 length: 14 residues. In germline, CDR1 is SGHAT, CDR2 FQNNGV. V gave up 5 bases and J gave up 6 bases; unmatched junction bases: 7. The chain's CDR3 is CASSINRGADTQYF. The CDR3 region has the DNA TGTGCCAGCAGCATCAACAGGGGGGCGGATACGCAGTATTTT.